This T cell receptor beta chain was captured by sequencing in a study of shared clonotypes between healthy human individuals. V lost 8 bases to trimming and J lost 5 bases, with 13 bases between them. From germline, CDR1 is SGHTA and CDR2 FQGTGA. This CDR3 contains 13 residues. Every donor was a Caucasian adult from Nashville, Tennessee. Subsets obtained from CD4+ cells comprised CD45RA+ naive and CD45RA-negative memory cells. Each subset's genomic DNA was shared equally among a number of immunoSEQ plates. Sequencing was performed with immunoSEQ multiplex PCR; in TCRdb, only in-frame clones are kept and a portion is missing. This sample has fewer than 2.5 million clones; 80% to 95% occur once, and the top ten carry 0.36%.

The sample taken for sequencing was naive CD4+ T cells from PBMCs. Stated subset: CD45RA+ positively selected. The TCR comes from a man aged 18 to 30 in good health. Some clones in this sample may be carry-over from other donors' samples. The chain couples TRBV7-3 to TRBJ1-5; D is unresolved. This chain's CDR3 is CASAVINDQPQHF. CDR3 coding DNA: TGTGCCAGCGCGGTCATTAATGATCAGCCCCAGCATTTT.